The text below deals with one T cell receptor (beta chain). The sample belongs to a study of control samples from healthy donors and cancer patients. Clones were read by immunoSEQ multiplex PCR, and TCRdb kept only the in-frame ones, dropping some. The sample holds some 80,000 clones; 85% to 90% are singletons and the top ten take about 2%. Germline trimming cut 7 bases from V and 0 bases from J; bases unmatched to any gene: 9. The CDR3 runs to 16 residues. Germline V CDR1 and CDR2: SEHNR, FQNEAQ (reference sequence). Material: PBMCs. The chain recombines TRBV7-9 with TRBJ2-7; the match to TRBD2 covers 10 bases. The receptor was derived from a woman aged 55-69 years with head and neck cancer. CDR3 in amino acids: CASTRFSGRSSYEQYF. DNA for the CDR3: TGTGCCAGCACGAGGTTTAGCGGGAGGAGCTCCTACGAGCAGTACTTC.